This T cell receptor (beta chain) emerged from a study of blood T cell repertoires in COVID-19. In the study overall: The origin of the acute and convalescent COVID-19 samples was the United States, Italy and Spain. From T cells, B-cell-depleted T cells, or PBMCs came the material, which was cDNA or gDNA.

In the authors' workflow: Estimation of nucleated cell counts relied on the amplification of reference gene primers. The protocol was immunoSEQ multiplex PCR, while the TCRdb copy is restricted to in-frame clones and leaves out a portion. That table gives V, J and clone size, and the DNA gave D and trimming. The sample has roughly 36,000 clones; about 94% are singletons. The source of this sequence is a human donor with active COVID-19. The donor label of this sample is uncertain. The sample taken for sequencing was peripheral blood.

The CDR3 DNA sequence: TGTGCCAGCAGTCGACCCGGGACTAGCGGATACAATGAGCAGTTCTTC. Amino acid sequence: CASSRPGTSGYNEQFF. The chain joins TRBV6-6 to TRBJ2-1; 11 nucleotides line up with TRBD2. J gave up 4 bases and V 5 bases, and 7 bases lay outside the gene matches. CDR1 is MNHNY, CDR2 SVGAGI, per germline (reference sequence). This CDR3 has 16 residues.